The next 15 T cell receptor beta chains were all read from a single sample in a study of OX40 agonist ivuxolimab in advanced cancers. Libraries came from the immunoSEQ multiplex PCR assay. Sourced from immuneACCESS, this table was stored by TCRdb with only in-frame sequences that have V and J called. A share of the clones is absent; for the studies checked, an unresolved V gene accounts for under half, and the remainder has no known explanation. Here the sample has around 55,000 clones; 89% occur a single time. The ten largest clones add up to 9% to 15% of the sample. The sample was CD4+ or CD8+ T cells sorted from blood, taken in a trial of the OX40 agonist ivuxolimab. The source is an adult with an advanced solid tumor such as melanoma, head and neck, liver or kidney cancer.

The gene calls are TRBV29-1 and TRBJ1-2; D remains ambiguous. This CDR3 has 11 residues. Trimming cost V 4 bases and J 4 bases, with 7 bases left between them. Germline V gene sequence: CDR1 SQVTM, CDR2 ANQGSEA. The CDR3 loop reads CSVATLYGYTF. CDR3 nucleotides: TGCAGCGTTGCAACCCTCTATGGCTACACCTTC.

This chain connects TRBV11-2 to TRBJ2-7; the D gene is possibly TRBD2 (6 bases). The ends were cut back, 6 bases at V and 0 bases at J, with 15 bases in the middle. Germline CDR1 is SGHAT and CDR2 is FQNNGV. The length of the CDR3 is 15 residues. The DNA for the CDR3 is TGTGCCAGCAGTCCGGCGGGGCATAGCTCCTACGAGCAGTACGTC. It translates to CASSPAGHSSYEQYV.

This chain connects TRBV25-1 to TRBJ1-4; D remains unclear. Germline CDR1 and CDR2: MGHDK and SYGVNS. CDR3 length: 10 amino acids. The germline V and J ends were trimmed by 7 bases and 8 bases, with 5 bases remaining between them. The CDR3 loop reads CASMGEKLFF. The CDR3 bases are TGTGCCAGCATGGGAGAAAAACTGTTTTTT.

J is TRBJ2-1 and V is TRBV25-1, with D possibly TRBD2 on 6 matching bases. The CDR3 has 13 amino acids. V was pared by 2 bases and J by 6 bases, with 8 bases between. Germline CDR1 and CDR2: MGHDK and SYGVNS. CDR3 in DNA: TGTGCCAGCAGTGAAGGCGGGATCAATGAGCAGTTCTTC. Amino acid sequence: CASSEGGINEQFF.

The chain is built from TRBV19 and TRBJ1-1; weak D call: TRBD1 (6 bases). The V gene lost 5 bases and the J gene lost 4 bases, with 20 bases spanning the gap. Germline V lookup: CDR1 LNHDA, CDR2 SQIVND (reference sequence). There are 16 residues in the CDR3. The CDR3, as DNA: TGTGCCAGTAGTCCATCACAGGGTGTGATTATCACTGAAGCTTTCTTT. Protein sequence: CASSPSQGVIITEAFF.

The chain employs TRBV18 and TRBJ2-7; D not resolved. Germline lookup yields CDR1 KGHSH and CDR2 LQKENI. Trimming removed 4 bases at V and 3 bases at J, with 16 bases between. The length of the CDR3 is 15 residues. The chain's CDR3 is CASSLSGQPYYEQYV. Written as DNA, the CDR3 is TGTGCCAGCTCACTCTCGGGCCAGCCGTACTACGAGCAGTACGTC.

This chain uses TRBV30 with TRBJ1-2; D gene uncertain. This CDR3 has 15 amino acids. In germline, CDR1 is GTSNPN, CDR2 SVGIG (reference sequence). The V end lost 1 base, the J end lost 0 bases, and 12 bases lay between the germline ends. This CDR3 is CAWSDGVEANYGYTF. The CDR3 DNA reads TGTGCCTGGAGTGATGGGGTAGAGGCTAACTATGGCTACACCTTC.

The chain is built from TRBV5-6 and TRBJ2-1; D gene uncertain. V lost 0 bases to trimming and J lost 2 bases, with 12 bases between them. The CDR3 covers 16 residues. Germline lookup yields CDR1 SGHDT and CDR2 YYEEEE. CDR3 DNA: TGTGCCAGCAGCTTGGATTGGGAAACACCCTACAATGAGCAGTTCTTC. It encodes CASSLDWETPYNEQFF.

The chain combines TRBV10-3 with TRBJ2-1, with D possibly TRBD2 on 6 matching bases. CDR1 is ENHRY and CDR2 is SYGVKD in the germline V gene. V lost 3 bases to trimming and J lost 10 bases, with 10 bases between them. The CDR3 runs 12 residues. This CDR3 reads CAISEPGEEQFF. CDR3 in DNA: TGTGCCATCAGTGAACCGGGAGAGGAGCAGTTCTTC.

The V call is TRBV6-1, the J call TRBJ1-3, with no clear D. With 0 bases removed from V and 0 bases from J, the gap between germline ends came to 6 bases. CDR1 is MNHNS and CDR2 is SASEGT in the germline V gene. The CDR3 sequence is 15 residues long. The chain's CDR3 is CASSEAGSSGNTIYF. CDR3 DNA sequence: TGTGCCAGCAGTGAAGCGGGAAGCTCTGGAAACACCATATATTTT.

As to this clone: The same CDR3 arises from other DNA sequences in this sample as well. This sequence joins TRBV7-9 and TRBJ1-1; D is perhaps TRBD1 (6 bases). The germline V gene encodes CDR1 SEHNR and CDR2 FQNEAQ (reference sequence). The length of the CDR3 is 13 residues. Trimming pared 3 bases from V and 1 base from J, leaving 6 bases between. The CDR3 nucleotides are TGTGCCAGCAGCTTGGGACAGAACACTGAAGCTTTCTTT. It codes for CASSLGQNTEAFF.

The chain is built from TRBV6-5 and TRBJ2-2, with D unresolved. Germline V gene lookup returns CDR1 MNHEY and CDR2 SVGAGI. The V end lost 7 bases, the J end lost 5 bases, and 11 bases lay between the germline ends. The CDR3 loop spans 13 amino acids. The CDR3 sequence is CASTHKGTGELFF. The CDR3 DNA reads TGTGCCAGCACCCACAAGGGAACCGGGGAGCTGTTTTTT.

The rearrangement uses TRBV5-8 and TRBJ2-1; the match to TRBD1 covers 8 bases. V dropped 2 bases and J dropped 10; count of bases not matched to a gene: 11. Germline V gene lookup returns CDR1 SGHTS and CDR2 YDEGEE. The CDR3 loop spans 15 amino acids. The CDR3 loop reads CASSLWQGASQEQFF. CDR3 sequence (DNA): TGTGCCAGCAGCTTATGGCAGGGGGCGTCTCAGGAGCAGTTCTTC.

The chain carries TRBV5-6 and TRBJ1-1, with unresolved D. Germline CDR1 SGHDT, CDR2 YYEEEE. Trimming pared 6 bases from V and 3 bases from J, leaving 9 bases between. There are 12 residues in the CDR3. The CDR3 DNA is TGTGCCAGCAAATTGGCGGACACTGAAGCTTTCTTT. Encoded protein: CASKLADTEAFF.

This sequence joins TRBV7-8 and TRBJ2-7; TRBD1 agrees at 11 bases. Trimming cost V 4 bases and J 4 bases; bases outside gene matches: 3. The CDR3 runs 14 residues. Germline V gives CDR1 SGHVS, CDR2 FQNEAQ. The CDR3 here is CASSSGTGGYEQYF. The CDR3 DNA reads TGTGCCAGCAGCTCCGGGACAGGGGGGTACGAGCAGTACTTC.